One and the same sample provided the 32 T cell receptor beta chains below, sequenced in a study of Ad26.COV2.S vaccination and SARS-CoV-2 variants. The treatment here: about 20 received Ad26.COV2.S at low or high dose, single or two shots; five or six received placebo; per-sample allocation not given. Sampling took place 63 days after the first vaccine or placebo injection. Using immunoSEQ multiplex PCR, the repertoire was profiled, and TCRdb retains in-frame clones only, with some absent. The sample records approximately 420,000 clones, around 87% being singletons. The sample was peripheral blood, taken in a trial of Ad26.COV2.S vaccine versus placebo. The receptors come from a person aged 18-65 years who received the Ad26.COV2.S COVID-19 vaccine or a placebo.

Points on this clone: The sample contains more than one DNA sequence encoding this CDR3. The chain uses TRBV28 and TRBJ1-1; D might be TRBD1 (6 bases). The V and J ends lost 3 bases and 3 bases respectively, with 11 bases between them. CDR1 is MDHEN and CDR2 is SYDVKM in the germline V gene. The CDR3 is 14 amino acids. The CDR3 sequence is CASSFRGGYTEAFF. DNA for the CDR3: TGTGCCAGCAGTTTCAGGGGTGGGTACACTGAAGCTTTCTTT.

The rearrangement links TRBV27 to TRBJ2-1, with 11 bases fitting TRBD1. Germline V gives CDR1 MNHEY, CDR2 SMNVEV (reference sequence). The CDR3 runs to 15 residues. The trim removed 3 bases at V and 7 bases at J, leaving 5 bases unmatched. CDR3 bases: TGTGCCAGCAGTTTCGGGACAGGGGGTGGGAATGAGCAGTTCTTC. This codes for CASSFGTGGGNEQFF.

The chain is built from TRBV28 and TRBJ1-1; TRBD1 might be the D (6 bases). The CDR3 runs 14 residues. In germline, CDR1 is MDHEN, CDR2 SYDVKM. The V end lost 4 bases, the J end lost 1 base, and 10 bases lay between the germline ends. DNA of the CDR3: TGTGCCAGCAGTTGGGGGGGGCGGAACACTGAAGCTTTCTTT. The encoded protein is CASSWGGRNTEAFF.

V is TRBV19 and J is TRBJ2-1, with D unclear. Germline V gene data show CDR1 as LNHDA and CDR2 as SQIVND (reference sequence). Trimming shortened V by 0 bases and J by 7 bases, and 13 bases separated the two germline ends. This CDR3 spans 15 amino acids. The CDR3 loop is CASSIEPTLQNEQFF. The CDR3 bases are TGTGCCAGTAGTATAGAACCGACGCTACAGAATGAGCAGTTCTTC.

The chain's CDR3 is CASSLVSWNTEAFF. As DNA, the CDR3 is TGTGCCAGCAGCTTAGTGTCTTGGAACACTGAAGCTTTCTTT. The chain uses TRBV7-2 and TRBJ1-1; D gene uncertain. The CDR3 is 14 residues long. From germline, CDR1 is SGHTA and CDR2 FQGNSA. Deletions cut 1 base from V and 1 base from J, with 7 bases between. Filled out from reference TRBV7-2 and TRBJ1-1, the complete variable domain reads GAGVSQSPSNKVTEKGKDVELRCDPISGHTALYWYRQSLGQGLEFLIYFQGNSAPDKSGLPSDRFSAERTGGSVSTLTIQRTQQEDSAVYLCASSLVSWNTEAFFGQGTRLTVV.

The CDR3, as DNA: TGTGCCAGCAGCTTCAGCGGGGACGCCTACGAGCAGTACTTC. Protein product: CASSFSGDAYEQYF. The rearrangement joins TRBV7-2 to TRBJ2-7, with 7 bases fitting TRBD2. Trimming removed 3 bases from V and 2 bases from J; junction bases left unmatched: 4. CDR1 is SGHTA and CDR2 is FQGNSA in the germline V gene. The CDR3 contains 14 residues.

The J gene is TRBJ2-3, the V gene TRBV24-1; 9 positions agree with TRBD2. Germline loops: CDR1 KGHDR, CDR2 SFDVKD. Trimming removed 3 bases from V and 4 bases from J; junction bases left unmatched: 10. This CDR3 contains 17 residues. The CDR3 reads CATSDRVGERGADTQYF. DNA for the CDR3: TGTGCCACCAGTGATCGCGTCGGGGAGCGGGGGGCAGATACGCAGTATTTT.

The rearrangement uses TRBV7-3 and TRBJ2-1; D is tentatively TRBD1 or TRBD2 (5 bases each). With 2 bases removed from V and 13 bases from J, the gap between germline ends came to 18 bases. This CDR3 spans 14 amino acids. From germline, CDR1 is SGHTA and CDR2 FQGTGA. The CDR3 protein is CASSLSPGTPGQFF. The CDR3 bases are TGTGCCAGCAGCTTATCCCCAGGGACCCCGGGCCAGTTCTTC. Together with reference TRBV7-3 and TRBJ2-1, the CDR3 gives the full variable domain: GAGVSQTPSNKVTEKGKYVELRCDPISGHTALYWYRQSLGQGPEFLIYFQGTGAADDSGLPNDRFFAVRPEGSVSTLKIQRTERGDSAVYLCASSLSPGTPGQFFGPGTRLTVL.

The chain joins TRBV7-9 to TRBJ2-7, with D perhaps TRBD2 (5 bases). CDR3 length: 18 residues. Trimming pared 5 bases from V and 0 bases from J, leaving 23 bases between. Germline CDR1 and CDR2: SEHNR and FQNEAQ (reference sequence). The CDR3 DNA reads TGTGCCAGCAGCGGAGCCTCGTACGAGGGCCGGGGCTCCTACGAGCAGTACTTC. Protein product: CASSGASYEGRGSYEQYF.

V and J are TRBV30 and TRBJ1-6; D gene uncertain. The length of the CDR3 is 13 residues. Germline-derived CDR1 and CDR2 are GTSNPN and SVGIG (reference sequence). V dropped 3 bases and J dropped 7 bases, with 10 bases sitting between them. The CDR3 region has the DNA TGTGCCTGGAGGGCAGCAGCCAATTCACCCCTCCACTTT. Amino acid sequence: CAWRAAANSPLHF.

The genes are TRBV7-2 and TRBJ2-2; a possible D gene is TRBD1 (5 bases). The CDR3 contains 15 residues. Trimming cost V 1 base and J 5 bases, with 11 bases left between them. Looked up from germline, CDR1 is SGHTA and CDR2 is FQGNSA. For the CDR3, the DNA is TGTGCCAGCAGCTTAGTAGGGGTACGGACCGGGGAGCTGTTTTTT. It specifies CASSLVGVRTGELFF.

The chain joins TRBV2 to TRBJ1-4; tentative D call: TRBD1 (5 bases). Trimming removed 10 bases from V and 4 bases from J, with 19 bases in between. This CDR3 has 15 residues. Germline CDR1 and CDR2: SNHLY and FYNNEI. CDR3 coding DNA: TGTGCCACCACTAGGACACCATCTTTTAATGAAAAACTGTTTTTT. Its protein is CATTRTPSFNEKLFF.

The chain links TRBV27 to TRBJ2-6; 9 nucleotides agree with TRBD1. Per the germline V gene, CDR1 is MNHEY and CDR2 is SMNVEV (reference sequence). V lost 10 bases and J lost 2; bases outside the gene matches: 15. The CDR3 spans 18 residues. CDR3 amino acids: CATAPPGQGGPGANVLTF. DNA of the CDR3: TGTGCCACCGCCCCCCCGGGACAGGGAGGTCCTGGGGCCAACGTCCTGACTTTC. The complete variable domain, with remaining parts taken from reference TRBV27 and TRBJ2-6, reads EAQVTQNPRYLITVTGKKLTVTCSQNMNHEYMSWYRQDPGLGLRQIYYSMNVEVTDKGDVPEGYKVSRKEKRNFPLILESPSPNQTSLYFCATAPPGQGGPGANVLTFGAGSRLTVL.

The rearrangement links TRBV6-6 to TRBJ1-5, with D maybe TRBD1 (5 bases). Germline V gene lookup returns CDR1 MNHNY and CDR2 SVGAGI (reference sequence). V was clipped by 3 bases and J by 7 bases, with 10 bases between them. CDR3 length: 13 residues. Here the CDR3 reads CASSYGTGQPQHF. CDR3 nucleotide sequence: TGTGCCAGCAGTTATGGGACTGGGCAGCCCCAGCATTTT.

The chain combines TRBV5-1 with TRBJ1-1; perhaps TRBD1 as D (5 bases). Germline CDR1 SGHRS, CDR2 YFSETQ. The CDR3 has 14 residues. V was cut by 4 bases and J by 5 bases, with 15 bases left in between. The CDR3 coding sequence is TGCGCCAGCAGCCCGCTTATGGGGGAAACTGAAGCTTTCTTT. It yields the protein CASSPLMGETEAFF.

The chain employs TRBV10-3 and TRBJ2-3; tentatively, D is TRBD1 (5 bases). The germline gives CDR1 ENHRY, CDR2 SYGVKD. Trimming removed 4 bases from V and 3 bases from J, with 11 bases in between. CDR3 length: 14 residues. The CDR3 sequence: CAISARDRTDTQYF. CDR3 sequence (DNA): TGTGCCATCAGTGCCAGGGATCGTACAGATACGCAGTATTTT.

The chain links TRBV11-3 to TRBJ1-1; D not certain. The CDR3 is 13 residues long. Germline values: CDR1 SGHNT, CDR2 YENEEA. V lost 5 bases, J lost 10 bases, and 17 bases lay in between. The CDR3 spells CASSPQTALRAFF. CDR3 DNA: TGTGCCAGCAGCCCCCAGACCGCACTCCGAGCTTTCTTT.

V and J are TRBV30 and TRBJ2-5; 7 bases agree with TRBD2. CDR3 length equals 16 residues. Trimming removed 0 bases from V and 2 bases from J; junction bases left unmatched: 9. Germline V gives CDR1 GTSNPN, CDR2 SVGIG (reference sequence). The CDR3 DNA follows: TGTGCCTGGAGTGTAGGGGCTAGCGGAACTCAAGAGACCCAGTACTTC. It codes for CAWSVGASGTQETQYF.

The chain carries TRBV7-9 and TRBJ1-4; D is undetermined. V was shortened by 8 bases and J by 4 bases, with 14 bases between the two germline ends. The CDR3 loop spans 14 amino acids. Germline V gives CDR1 SEHNR, CDR2 FQNEAQ (reference sequence). In DNA form, the CDR3 reads TGTGCCAGCGTCACCGACCGGGGTAATGAAAAACTGTTTTTT. Protein: CASVTDRGNEKLFF. Variable domain in full (rest from reference TRBV7-9 and TRBJ1-4): DTGVSQNPRHKITKRGQNVTFRCDPISEHNRLYWYRQTLGQGPEFLTYFQNEAQLEKSRLLSDRFSAERPKGSFSTLEIQRTEQGDSAMYLCASVTDRGNEKLFFGSGTQLSVL.

The chain is built from TRBV9 and TRBJ1-6, with D possibly being TRBD1 (6 bases). CDR1 SGDLS and CDR2 YYNGEE come from the germline V gene. Trimming took off 3 bases at V and 8 bases at J, with 12 bases between the two ends. This CDR3 is 14 amino acids long. CDR3 in DNA: TGTGCCAGCAGCGAACAGGGTGAACATTCACCCCTCCACTTT. Translation: CASSEQGEHSPLHF.

This clone has a single count. The chain has TRBV30 and TRBJ1-4; 11 nucleotides agree with TRBD1. The CDR3 covers 13 residues. The J segment lost 10 bases and the V segment lost 4 bases, leaving 5 bases of the junction unmatched. Germline V gene data show CDR1 as GTSNPN and CDR2 as SVGIG (reference sequence). As DNA, the CDR3 is TGTGCCTGGACCCGGGACAGGGGGGCAAAACTGTTTTTT. Its translation: CAWTRDRGAKLFF.

The chain combines TRBV7-9 with TRBJ2-1; 11 nucleotides agree with TRBD2. Germline CDR1 is SEHNR and CDR2 is FQNEAQ (reference sequence). Losses at the gene ends were 3 bases for V and 3 bases for J; bases not matched to a gene: 1. This CDR3 region has 15 residues. CDR3 region: CASSLLAGGYNEQFF. The CDR3 DNA reads as TGTGCCAGCAGCTTGCTAGCGGGGGGCTACAATGAGCAGTTCTTC.

This sequence joins TRBV3-1 (or the pseudogene TRBV3-2) and TRBJ1-1; the D gene is possibly TRBD1 (6 bases). This CDR3 is built from 15 residues. V lost 4 bases to trimming and J lost 6 bases, with 18 bases between them. The germline V gene has CDR1 LGHDT and CDR2 YNNKEL (reference sequence). The CDR3 region is CASSPGRMGAAEAFF. The CDR3 bases are TGTGCCAGCAGCCCCGGGAGGATGGGGGCCGCTGAAGCTTTCTTT.

The count of this clone is one. The chain is built from TRBV10-3 and TRBJ1-1; no firm D call. The CDR3 contains 15 residues. Looked up from germline, CDR1 is ENHRY and CDR2 is SYGVKD. The V end was cut by 3 bases, the J end by 0 bases, with 11 bases between. CDR3 nucleotides: TGTGCCATCAGTGAATTGCAGGAGGTGAACACTGAAGCTTTCTTT. It translates to CAISELQEVNTEAFF.

The rearrangement links TRBV6-5 to TRBJ2-1; weak D call: TRBD2 (5 bases). Trimming removed 3 bases at V and 2 bases at J, with 14 bases between. This CDR3 has 16 residues. The germline gives CDR1 MNHEY, CDR2 SVGAGI. The CDR3, as DNA: TGTGCCAGCAGTTATAGGGAGCACACCCCCTACAATGAGCAGTTCTTC. Its translation: CASSYREHTPYNEQFF.

The chain employs TRBV28 and TRBJ2-1; weak D call: TRBD2 (6 bases). Trimming stripped 5 bases from V and 5 bases from J, with 22 bases between. Germline V gene sequence: CDR1 MDHEN, CDR2 SYDVKM. The CDR3 loop spans 17 amino acids. CDR3 in DNA: TGTGCCAGCAGTCCTCCCTTGAGAGCGGGTGGGAACAATGAGCAGTTCTTC. This encodes CASSPPLRAGGNNEQFF. Variable domain in full (rest from reference TRBV28 and TRBJ2-1): DVKVTQSSRYLVKRTGEKVFLECVQDMDHENMFWYRQDPGLGLRLIYFSYDVKMKEKGDIPEGYSVSREKKERFSLILESASTNQTSMYLCASSPPLRAGGNNEQFFGPGTRLTVL.

V is TRBV7-9 and J is TRBJ2-4, with D possibly TRBD1 on 5 matching bases. The CDR3 loop spans 16 amino acids. Between the trimmed V and J ends, which lost 1 base and 3 bases, there was a span of 13 bases. Germline V gene data show CDR1 as SEHNR and CDR2 as FQNEAQ (reference sequence). CDR3 sequence: CASSLGVGLVKNIQYF. Here the CDR3 DNA reads TGTGCCAGCAGCTTAGGCGTGGGGCTCGTCAAAAACATTCAGTACTTC.

This clone was seen a handful of times. The rearrangement links TRBV7-2 to TRBJ1-3, with 9 bases matching TRBD1. This CDR3 has 16 amino acids. Losses at the gene ends were 3 bases for V and 2 bases for J; bases not matched to a gene: 5. Germline V gene lookup returns CDR1 SGHTA and CDR2 FQGNSA. In nucleotides, the CDR3 is TGTGCCAGCAGCTTGGCCGGGACAGGGACTGGAAACACCATATATTTT. Encoded protein: CASSLAGTGTGNTIYF.

The rearrangement links TRBV4-1 to TRBJ1-5; 9 nucleotides match TRBD1. V lost 0 bases, J lost 3 bases, and 15 bases stayed unmatched. The CDR3 extends over 20 amino acids. From germline, CDR1 is MGHRA and CDR2 YSYEKL. The CDR3 sequence is CASSQDIRDRELVSNQPQHF. Written as DNA, the CDR3 is TGCGCCAGCAGCCAAGATATAAGGGACAGGGAATTGGTGTCCAATCAGCCCCAGCATTTT.

This clone qualifies as medium-sized. The chain employs TRBV4-2 and TRBJ2-7, with D maybe TRBD2 (6 bases). The CDR3 is made up of 18 amino acids. Deletions cut 1 base from V and 0 bases from J, with 19 bases between. Germline CDR1 LGHNA, CDR2 YNFKEQ. CDR3 sequence: CASSQVSDGASVSYEQYF. The CDR3 region has the DNA TGTGCCAGCAGCCAAGTTTCCGACGGGGCTAGCGTCTCCTACGAGCAGTACTTC.

This clone was seen a single time. The chain carries TRBV6-6 and TRBJ2-5; D may be TRBD1 or TRBD2 (5 bases each). The CDR3 runs 16 residues. Germline CDR1 and CDR2: MNHNY and SVGAGI (reference sequence). V was trimmed by 5 bases and J by 5 bases, leaving 21 bases between them. In nucleotides, the CDR3 is TGTGCCAGCAGTCCGTTAGCGTTACAGGTAGTGGAGACCCAGTACTTC. This sequence encodes CASSPLALQVVETQYF.

The chain has TRBV19 and TRBJ2-1; TRBD2 aligns across 12 bases. The V and J ends lost 5 bases and 4 bases, in that order; junction bases with no gene match: 15. Germline V gives CDR1 LNHDA, CDR2 SQIVND (reference sequence). The CDR3 totals 19 residues. CDR3 protein: CASSPGLAGHKGLYNEQFF. For the CDR3, the DNA is TGTGCCAGTAGTCCTGGACTAGCGGGGCACAAAGGCTTATACAATGAGCAGTTCTTC.